One and the same sample provided the 31 T cell receptor beta chains below, sequenced in a study of shared clonotypes between healthy human individuals. TCRdb's table, derived via immunoSEQ multiplex PCR, lists solely in-frame clones and lacks some. The sample shows about 2.4 million clones, roughly 92% of them seen only once. Sequenced sample: naive CD4+ T cells sorted from blood. Sample subset: CD45RA+ positively selected. These TCRs come from a man younger than 35 in good health.

The chain carries TRBV7-9 and TRBJ2-7; the D gene is possibly TRBD2 (5 bases). CDR3 size: 16 residues. The germline V gene encodes CDR1 SEHNR and CDR2 FQNEAQ (reference sequence). Deletions cut 7 bases from V and 5 bases from J, with 24 bases between. CDR3 in DNA: TGTGCCAGCATTCTTACTAGTGGCCGTCGTACCCACGAGCAGTACTTC. Encoded protein: CASILTSGRRTHEQYF.

The chain employs TRBV5-1 and TRBJ2-7; TRBD1 matches at 10 bases. The CDR3 is 15 residues long. Germline V gene data show CDR1 as SGHRS and CDR2 as YFSETQ. The trim removed 3 bases at V and 7 bases at J, leaving 10 bases unmatched. CDR3 sequence reads: CASSSTGQGIQEQYF. CDR3 nucleotides: TGCGCCAGCAGCTCGACGGGACAGGGGATACAAGAGCAGTACTTC.

The chain is built from TRBV7-6 and TRBJ1-3; 9 nucleotides agree with TRBD1. The ends lost 2 bases at V and 4 bases at J; junction bases unmatched: 12. The CDR3 totals 18 residues. Germline loops: CDR1 SGHVS, CDR2 FNYEAQ. As DNA, the CDR3 is TGTGCCAGCAGCTTATCGTCCGCTATCGGGACAGGGGGAAACACCATATATTTT. Its translation: CASSLSSAIGTGGNTIYF.

The chain is built from TRBV15 and TRBJ2-5; D gene ambiguous. The CDR3 extends over 13 amino acids. The germline V and J ends were trimmed by 5 bases and 4 bases, with 11 bases remaining between them. Looked up from germline, CDR1 is LNHNV and CDR2 is YYDKDF (reference sequence). The CDR3 loop is CATSGVRRETQYF. In nucleotides, the CDR3 is TGTGCCACCAGCGGGGTTCGCCGAGAGACCCAGTACTTC.

The V call is TRBV4-1, the J call TRBJ1-3, with 7 bases identical to TRBD1. The CDR3 loop spans 17 amino acids. The V gene's germline CDR1 is MGHRA and CDR2 YSYEKL. After removal of 4 bases from V and 2 bases from J, the junction contained 11 bases not matched to a gene. The CDR3 is CASSLGEGAITGNTIYF. The CDR3 DNA reads as TGCGCCAGCAGCCTAGGGGAGGGGGCGATTACTGGAAACACCATATATTTT.

J is TRBJ2-7 and V is TRBV10-3; TRBD1 or TRBD2 may be the D gene (6 bases each). Germline lookup yields CDR1 ENHRY and CDR2 SYGVKD. The CDR3 covers 12 residues. Trimming cost V 11 bases and J 2 bases, with 13 bases left between them. The CDR3 region has the DNA TGTGCCGCACAGGGAGGAACCTACGAGCAGTACTTC. Translation gives CAAQGGTYEQYF.

The chain has TRBV7-2 and TRBJ1-3; D is perhaps TRBD1 (5 bases). There are 16 residues in the CDR3. Germline values: CDR1 SGHTA, CDR2 FQGNSA. V was pared by 5 bases and J by 1 base, with 15 bases between. This CDR3 is CASSPQGSSSGNTIYF. The CDR3 nucleotides are TGTGCCAGCAGCCCCCAGGGTAGCAGTTCTGGAAACACCATATATTTT.

The V and J genes are TRBV30 and TRBJ2-1, with D tentatively TRBD1 (5 bases). CDR1 and CDR2 from the germline V gene are GTSNPN and SVGIG (reference sequence). CDR3 length equals 12 residues. The ends were cut back, 0 bases at V and 13 bases at J, with 13 bases in the middle. DNA for the CDR3: TGTGCCTGGAGTGTACAGGTGGTCTTCCAGTTCTTC. It codes for CAWSVQVVFQFF.

This chain uses TRBV10-3 with TRBJ2-3, with a possible D match to TRBD2 (6 bases). From germline, CDR1 is ENHRY and CDR2 SYGVKD. Between the trimmed V and J ends, which lost 6 bases and 4 bases, there was a span of 11 bases. The CDR3 extends over 13 amino acids. CDR3 sequence reads: CAISVGLSDTQYF. Written as DNA, the CDR3 is TGTGCCATCAGCGTGGGACTCTCAGATACGCAGTATTTT.

The DNA of the CDR3 is TGCGCCAGACCAGACAGGGACTTCTACGAGCAGTACTTC. Protein: CARPDRDFYEQYF. V gene TRBV5-1 combines with J gene TRBJ2-7, with D perhaps TRBD1 (7 bases). V gave up 8 bases and J gave up 3 bases, with 15 bases separating them. Germline V lookup: CDR1 SGHRS, CDR2 YFSETQ. The CDR3 is made up of 13 amino acids.

This chain links TRBV9 with TRBJ2-1; either TRBD1 or TRBD2 may supply D (5 bases each). The CDR3 sequence is 14 residues long. CDR1 is SGDLS, CDR2 YYNGEE, per germline. The germline V and J ends were trimmed by 0 bases and 9 bases, with 13 bases remaining between them. CDR3 nucleotides: TGTGCCAGCAGCGTAGAGTGGGGGAGCGTTGAGCAGTTCTTC. Translated: CASSVEWGSVEQFF.

This rearrangement joins TRBV7-2 to TRBJ2-3; D unclear. The CDR3 covers 13 residues. Trimming cost V 5 bases and J 6 bases, with 12 bases left between them. Per germline, CDR1 SGHTA and CDR2 FQGNSA. The CDR3 spells CASSPFGWDTQYF. In DNA form, the CDR3 reads TGTGCCAGCAGCCCCTTCGGATGGGATACGCAGTATTTT. Variable domain in full (rest from reference TRBV7-2 and TRBJ2-3): GAGVSQSPSNKVTEKGKDVELRCDPISGHTALYWYRQSLGQGLEFLIYFQGNSAPDKSGLPSDRFSAERTGGSVSTLTIQRTQQEDSAVYLCASSPFGWDTQYFGPGTRLTVL.

The chain recombines TRBV19 with TRBJ2-7, with a weak D call TRBD1 (6 bases). This CDR3 has 14 amino acids. The V gene lost 5 bases and the J gene lost 7 bases, with 18 bases spanning the gap. The germline CDR1 and CDR2 sequences are LNHDA and SQIVND (reference sequence). The CDR3 loop reads CASSSPGHGVEQYF. The CDR3 coding sequence is TGTGCCAGTAGTTCACCGGGACATGGTGTTGAGCAGTACTTC.

The chain links TRBV29-1 to TRBJ2-7; D remains ambiguous. V was trimmed by 0 bases and J by 6 bases, leaving 9 bases between them. Germline assignment: CDR1 SQVTM and CDR2 ANQGSEA. The CDR3 has 12 residues. CDR3 region: CSVEENPIEQYF. Written as DNA, the CDR3 is TGCAGCGTTGAAGAGAATCCCATCGAGCAGTACTTC.

Note on this clone: Other DNA sequences within the sample encode an identical CDR3. V usage is TRBV20-1 and J usage is TRBJ2-2; unclear D gene. The CDR3 is made up of 11 amino acids. CDR1 and CDR2 (germline): DFQATT, SNEGSKA (reference sequence). Trimming removed 5 bases at V and 7 bases at J, with 8 bases between. CDR3 region: CSAPRGGELFF. In nucleotides, the CDR3 is TGCAGTGCTCCCCGTGGCGGGGAGCTGTTTTTT.

The rearrangement joins TRBV11-2 to TRBJ2-1; D perhaps matches TRBD2 (6 bases). Germline V gene lookup returns CDR1 SGHAT and CDR2 FQNNGV. The CDR3 contains 15 residues. Trimming removed 1 base at V and 2 bases at J, with 9 bases between. The CDR3 bases are TGTGCCAGCAGCTTAGCGGCGGGGCCCTACAATGAGCAGTTCTTC. Translation: CASSLAAGPYNEQFF.

V gene TRBV30 combines with J gene TRBJ2-3, with 14 bases fitting TRBD2. There are 16 residues in the CDR3. J gave up 11 bases and V 5 bases, and 15 bases lay outside the gene matches. Germline V CDR1 and CDR2: GTSNPN, SVGIG (reference sequence). In DNA form, the CDR3 reads TGTGCCTGGTCTCCCGGGACTAGCGGGGGAATCGGTGTGCAGTATTTT. This encodes CAWSPGTSGGIGVQYF.

This chain joins TRBV19 and TRBJ2-6; weak D call: TRBD2 (5 bases). Germline-derived CDR1 and CDR2 are LNHDA and SQIVND (reference sequence). This CDR3 has 15 residues. V lost 3 bases to trimming and J lost 0 bases, with 6 bases between them. As DNA, the CDR3 is TGTGCCAGTAGTATGGGAGTCTCTGGGGCCAACGTCCTGACTTTC. This gives the protein CASSMGVSGANVLTF.

This sequence joins TRBV2 and TRBJ2-7; D unclear. V was shortened by 7 bases and J by 2 bases, with 15 bases between the two germline ends. The V gene's germline CDR1 is SNHLY and CDR2 FYNNEI. This CDR3 region has 14 residues. CDR3 residues: CASTGPSTTYEQYF. CDR3 bases: TGTGCCAGCACCGGGCCATCCACGACCTACGAGCAGTACTTC.

This clone has a single count. This chain joins TRBV19 and TRBJ1-5; maybe TRBD1 (5 bases). Trimming left V 6 bases short and J 0 bases short, with 21 bases between. This CDR3 has 18 residues. Germline CDR1 LNHDA, CDR2 SQIVND (reference sequence). CDR3 region: CASRRDRQGGYSNQPQHF. The CDR3 nucleotides are TGTGCCAGTAGGAGGGATCGTCAGGGAGGTTATAGCAATCAGCCCCAGCATTTT.

This rearrangement joins TRBV5-1 to TRBJ2-7, with a tentative D call TRBD1 (5 bases). Germline CDR1 is SGHRS and CDR2 is YFSETQ. V was cut by 7 bases and J by 3 bases, with 20 bases left in between. This CDR3 is 15 amino acids long. Here the CDR3 DNA reads TGCGCCAGCGCCTCAGCTAGGGGCCAACTCTACGAGCAGTACTTC. Its translation: CASASARGQLYEQYF. The entire variable domain, with the rest obtained from reference TRBV5-1 and TRBJ2-7, is as follows: KAGVTQTPRYLIKTRGQQVTLSCSPISGHRSVSWYQQTPGQGLQFLFEYFSETQRNKGNFPGRFSGRQFSNSRSEMNVSTLELGDSALYLCASASARGQLYEQYFGPGTRLTVT.

This clone was observed a single time. CDR3 in amino acids: CASSTGSVNYEQYF. For the CDR3, the DNA is TGTGCCAGCAGCACCGGTAGCGTTAACTACGAGCAGTACTTC. The chain combines TRBV7-9 with TRBJ2-7; perhaps TRBD2 as D (5 bases). CDR1 and CDR2 from the germline V gene are SEHNR and FQNEAQ (reference sequence). V was pared by 5 bases and J by 3 bases, with 14 bases between. The CDR3 sequence is 14 residues long. The complete variable domain, with remaining parts taken from reference TRBV7-9 and TRBJ2-7, reads DTGVSQNPRHKITKRGQNVTFRCDPISEHNRLYWYRQTLGQGPEFLTYFQNEAQLEKSRLLSDRFSAERPKGSFSTLEIQRTEQGDSAMYLCASSTGSVNYEQYFGPGTRLTVT.

The V call is TRBV5-1, the J call TRBJ1-2; D is undetermined. The CDR3 is made up of 12 amino acids. Germline V lookup: CDR1 SGHRS, CDR2 YFSETQ. V lost 3 bases, J lost 4 bases, and 7 bases lay in between. For the CDR3, the DNA is TGCGCCAGCAGCTCAGAGAGCTATGGCTACACCTTC. Translated, it gives CASSSESYGYTF.

A word on this clone: The same CDR3 arises from other DNA sequences in this sample as well. The chain is built from TRBV6-5 and TRBJ1-6; no reliable D call. This CDR3 is built from 14 residues. The germline CDR1 and CDR2 sequences are MNHEY and SVGAGI. V was clipped by 2 bases and J by 5 bases, with 7 bases between them. CDR3 region: CASSYLGNNSPLHF. In DNA, the CDR3 is TGTGCCAGCAGTTACCTTGGGAATAATTCACCCCTCCACTTT.

The CDR3 DNA follows: TGCAGCGTTGAACAGGGGTTCAACGAGCAGTACTTC. This codes for CSVEQGFNEQYF. The J gene is TRBJ2-7, the V gene TRBV29-1; a weak D match, TRBD1 (6 bases). This CDR3 is 12 amino acids long. Germline V gene data show CDR1 as SQVTM and CDR2 as ANQGSEA. Trimming took 2 bases from V and 5 from J, leaving 10 bases between them.

The chain recombines TRBV7-2 with TRBJ2-5, with D unclear. The CDR3 spans 14 residues. The V end lost 4 bases, the J end lost 5 bases, and 14 bases lay between the germline ends. The germline CDR1 and CDR2 sequences are SGHTA and FQGNSA. The CDR3 DNA reads as TGTGCCAGCAGCTCTTCCGGCAGGCCCGAGACCCAGTACTTC. It encodes CASSSSGRPETQYF.

This chain links TRBV11-3 with TRBJ2-2; D ambiguous. Germline CDR1 and CDR2: SGHNT and YENEEA. This CDR3 is 15 amino acids long. The V gene lost 5 bases and the J gene lost 1 base, with 11 bases spanning the gap. CDR3 bases: TGTGCCAGCAGCAAGCAAGAAATGAACACCGGGGAGCTGTTTTTT. It yields the protein CASSKQEMNTGELFF.

The gene calls are TRBV5-6 and TRBJ2-5; 12 nucleotides line up with TRBD2. V was pared by 2 bases and J by 4 bases, with 3 bases of the junction left unmatched. Germline V lookup: CDR1 SGHDT, CDR2 YYEEEE. The CDR3 has 15 amino acids. Written as DNA, the CDR3 is TGTGCCAGCAGCTTCACGGGACTAGCGGGAGAGACCCAGTACTTC. Translation gives CASSFTGLAGETQYF.

The chain joins TRBV11-1 to TRBJ2-5; 7 nucleotides align to TRBD1. CDR3 length: 17 residues. V trimming: 3 bases; J trimming: 5 bases; junction bases outside the gene matches: 15. Germline loops: CDR1 SGHAT, CDR2 FQDESV (reference sequence). DNA for the CDR3: TGTGCCAGCAGCTTTAAACCGGTACAGGGGCCGGGCGAGACCCAGTACTTC. It codes for CASSFKPVQGPGETQYF.

This chain connects TRBV30 to TRBJ2-2; TRBD1 matches at 9 bases. The V and J ends lost 3 bases and 3 bases, in that order; junction bases with no gene match: 5. Per the germline V gene, CDR1 is GTSNPN and CDR2 is SVGIG (reference sequence). This CDR3 has 15 amino acids. CDR3 DNA: TGTGCCTGGAGAAGACAGGGGGTGGACACCGGGGAGCTGTTTTTT. This gives the protein CAWRRQGVDTGELFF.

This clone showed up just a few times. The chain joins TRBV15 to TRBJ2-5; D is possibly TRBD2 (5 bases). V was cut by 3 bases and J by 7 bases, with 15 bases left in between. Per the germline V gene, CDR1 is LNHNV and CDR2 is YYDKDF (reference sequence). The CDR3 is 14 amino acids. The CDR3, as DNA: TGTGCCACCAGCAGTACTACGGGGATTTGGACCCAGTACTTC. This sequence encodes CATSSTTGIWTQYF.